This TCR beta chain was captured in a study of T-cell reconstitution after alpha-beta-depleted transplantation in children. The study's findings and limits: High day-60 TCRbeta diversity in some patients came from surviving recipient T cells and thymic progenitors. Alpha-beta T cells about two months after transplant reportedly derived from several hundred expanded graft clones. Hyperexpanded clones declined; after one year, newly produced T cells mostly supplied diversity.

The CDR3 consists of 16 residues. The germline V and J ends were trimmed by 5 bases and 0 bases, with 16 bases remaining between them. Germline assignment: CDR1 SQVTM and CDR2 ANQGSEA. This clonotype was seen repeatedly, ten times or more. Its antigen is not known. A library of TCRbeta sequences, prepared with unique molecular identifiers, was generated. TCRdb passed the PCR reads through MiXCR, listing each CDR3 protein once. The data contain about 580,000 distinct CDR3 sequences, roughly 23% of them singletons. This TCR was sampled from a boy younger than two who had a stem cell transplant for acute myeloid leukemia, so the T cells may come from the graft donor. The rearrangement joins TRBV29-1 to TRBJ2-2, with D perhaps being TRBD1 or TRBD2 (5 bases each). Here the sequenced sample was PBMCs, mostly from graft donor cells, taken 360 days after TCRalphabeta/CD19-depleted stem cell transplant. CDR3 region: CSVIPSGGTNTGELFF. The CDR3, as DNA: TGCAGCGTTATCCCCTCTGGGGGAACGAACACCGGGGAGCTGTTTTTT.